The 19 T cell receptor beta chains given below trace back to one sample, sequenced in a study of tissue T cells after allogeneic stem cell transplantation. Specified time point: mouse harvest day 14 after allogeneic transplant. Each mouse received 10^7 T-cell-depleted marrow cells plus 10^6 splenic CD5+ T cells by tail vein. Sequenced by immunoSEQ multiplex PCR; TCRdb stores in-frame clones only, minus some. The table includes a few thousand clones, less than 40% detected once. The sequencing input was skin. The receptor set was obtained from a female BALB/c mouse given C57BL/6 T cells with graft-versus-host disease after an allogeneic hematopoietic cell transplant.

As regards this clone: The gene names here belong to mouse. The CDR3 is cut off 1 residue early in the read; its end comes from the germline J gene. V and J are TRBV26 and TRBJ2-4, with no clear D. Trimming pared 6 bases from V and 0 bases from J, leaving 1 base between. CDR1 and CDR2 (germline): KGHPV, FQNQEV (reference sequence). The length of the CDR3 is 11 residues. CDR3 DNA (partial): TGTGCCAGCAGAAGTCAAAACACCTTGTAC. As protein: CASRSQNTLY. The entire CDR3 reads CASRSQNTLYF.

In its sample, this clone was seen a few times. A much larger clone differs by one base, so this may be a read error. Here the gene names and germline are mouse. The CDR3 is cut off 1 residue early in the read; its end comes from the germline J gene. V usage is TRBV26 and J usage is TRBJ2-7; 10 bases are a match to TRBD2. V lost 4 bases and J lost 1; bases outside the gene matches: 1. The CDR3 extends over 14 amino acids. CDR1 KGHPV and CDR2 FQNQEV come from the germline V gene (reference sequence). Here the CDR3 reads CASSPGLGSYEQYF. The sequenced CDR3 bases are TGTGCCAGCAGTCCGGGACTGGGGTCCTATGAACAGTAC.

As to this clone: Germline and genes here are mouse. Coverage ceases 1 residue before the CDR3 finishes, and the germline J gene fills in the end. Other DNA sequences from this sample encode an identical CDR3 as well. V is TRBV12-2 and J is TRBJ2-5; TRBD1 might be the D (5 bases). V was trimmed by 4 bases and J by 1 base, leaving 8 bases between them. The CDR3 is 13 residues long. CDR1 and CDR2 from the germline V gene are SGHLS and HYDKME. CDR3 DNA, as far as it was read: TGTGCCAGCTCCCTCAGGGACCAAGACACCCAGTAC. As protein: CASSLRDQDTQY. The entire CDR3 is CASSLRDQDTQYF.

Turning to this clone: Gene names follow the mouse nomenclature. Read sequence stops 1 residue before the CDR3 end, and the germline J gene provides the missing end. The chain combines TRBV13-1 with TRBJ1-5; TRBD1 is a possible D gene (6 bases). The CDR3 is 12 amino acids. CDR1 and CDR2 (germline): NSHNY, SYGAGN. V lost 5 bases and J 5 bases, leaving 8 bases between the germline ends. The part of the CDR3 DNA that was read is TGTGCCAGCAGAAACAGGGACCAGGCTCCGCTT. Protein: CASRNRDQAPL. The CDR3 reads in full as CASRNRDQAPLF.

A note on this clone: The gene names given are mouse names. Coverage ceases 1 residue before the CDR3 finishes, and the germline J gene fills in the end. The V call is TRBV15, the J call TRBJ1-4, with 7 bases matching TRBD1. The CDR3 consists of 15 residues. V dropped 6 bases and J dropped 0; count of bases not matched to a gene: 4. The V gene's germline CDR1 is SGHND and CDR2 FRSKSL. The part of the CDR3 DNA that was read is TGTGCCAGCAGGGGGACAGATTTTTCCAACGAAAGATTATTT. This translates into CASRGTDFSNERLF. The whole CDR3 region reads CASRGTDFSNERLFF.

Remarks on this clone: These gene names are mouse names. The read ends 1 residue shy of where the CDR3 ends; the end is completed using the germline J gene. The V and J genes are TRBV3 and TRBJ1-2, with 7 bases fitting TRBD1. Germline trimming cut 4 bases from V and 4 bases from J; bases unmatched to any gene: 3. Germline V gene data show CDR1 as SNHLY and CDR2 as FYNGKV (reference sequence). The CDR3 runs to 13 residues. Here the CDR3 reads CASSYRQGSDYTF. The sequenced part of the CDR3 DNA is TGTGCCAGCAGCTACCGACAGGGCTCCGACTACACC.

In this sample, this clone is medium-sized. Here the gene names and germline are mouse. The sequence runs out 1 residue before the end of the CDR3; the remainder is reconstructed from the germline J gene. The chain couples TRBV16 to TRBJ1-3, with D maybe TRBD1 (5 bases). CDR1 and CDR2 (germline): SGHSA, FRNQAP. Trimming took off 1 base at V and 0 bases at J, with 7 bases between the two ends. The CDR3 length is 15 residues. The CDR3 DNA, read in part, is TGTGCAAGCAGCTTAGGGGGGACTTCTGGAAATACGCTCTAT. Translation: CASSLGGTSGNTLY. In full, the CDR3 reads CASSLGGTSGNTLYF.

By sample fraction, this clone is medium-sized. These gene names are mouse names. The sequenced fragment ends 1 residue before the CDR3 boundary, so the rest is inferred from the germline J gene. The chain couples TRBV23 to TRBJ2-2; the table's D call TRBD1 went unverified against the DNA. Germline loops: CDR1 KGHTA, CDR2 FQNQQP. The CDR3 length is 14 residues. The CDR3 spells CSSSQTGGAGQLYF. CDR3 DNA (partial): TGCTCCAGCAGTCAAACAGGGGGCGCCGGGCAGCTCTAC.

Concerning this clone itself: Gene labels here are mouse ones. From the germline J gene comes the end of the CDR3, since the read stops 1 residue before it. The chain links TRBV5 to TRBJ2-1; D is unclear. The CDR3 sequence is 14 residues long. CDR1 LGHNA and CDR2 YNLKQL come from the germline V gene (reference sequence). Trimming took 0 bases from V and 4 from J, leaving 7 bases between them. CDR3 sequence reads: CASSQDGTYAEQFF. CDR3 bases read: TGTGCCAGCAGCCAAGATGGCACTTATGCTGAGCAGTTC.

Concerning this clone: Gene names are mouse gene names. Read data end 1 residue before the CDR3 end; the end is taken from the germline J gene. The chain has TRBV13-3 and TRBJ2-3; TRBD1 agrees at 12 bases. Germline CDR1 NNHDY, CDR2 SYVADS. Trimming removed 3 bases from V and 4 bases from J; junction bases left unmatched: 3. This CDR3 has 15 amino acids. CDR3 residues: CASSGGQGATETLYF. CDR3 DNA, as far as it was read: TGTGCCAGCAGTGGGGGACAGGGGGCGACAGAAACGCTGTAT.

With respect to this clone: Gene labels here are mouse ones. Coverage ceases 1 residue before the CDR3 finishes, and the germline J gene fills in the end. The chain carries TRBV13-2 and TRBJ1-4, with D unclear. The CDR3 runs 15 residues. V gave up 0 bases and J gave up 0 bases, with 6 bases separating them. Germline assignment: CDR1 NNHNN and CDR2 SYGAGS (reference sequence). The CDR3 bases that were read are TGTGCCAGCGGTGATGACAGAATTTCCAACGAAAGATTATTT. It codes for CASGDDRISNERLF. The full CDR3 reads CASGDDRISNERLFF.

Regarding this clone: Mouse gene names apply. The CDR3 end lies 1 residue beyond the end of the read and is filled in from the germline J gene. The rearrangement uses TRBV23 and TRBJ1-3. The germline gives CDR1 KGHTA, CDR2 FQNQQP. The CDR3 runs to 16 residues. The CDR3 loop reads CSSSQSGGAYGNTLYF. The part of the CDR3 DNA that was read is TGCTCCAGCAGTCAATCGGGGGGGGCATATGGAAATACGCTCTAT.

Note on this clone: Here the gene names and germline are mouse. The CDR3 protein is CASSFDWGGSYEQYF. The CDR3 bases that were read are TGTGCCAGCAGCTTCGACTGGGGGGGCTCCTATGAACAGTAC. The J gene is TRBJ2-7, the V gene TRBV3; 11 bases are a match to TRBD2. Read coverage stops 1 residue before the CDR3 terminus; the germline J gene supplies the remainder. The CDR3 sequence is 15 residues long. Per germline, CDR1 SNHLY and CDR2 FYNGKV (reference sequence). V trimming: 3 bases; J trimming: 0 bases; junction bases outside the gene matches: 1. The full variable domain, its missing parts supplied by reference TRBV3 and TRBJ2-7, is GPKVLQIPSHQIIDMGQMVTLNCDPVSNHLYFYWYKQILGQQMEFLVNFYNGKVMEKSKLFKDQFSVERPDGSYFTLKIQPTALEDSAVYFCASSFDWGGSYEQYFGPGTRLTVL.

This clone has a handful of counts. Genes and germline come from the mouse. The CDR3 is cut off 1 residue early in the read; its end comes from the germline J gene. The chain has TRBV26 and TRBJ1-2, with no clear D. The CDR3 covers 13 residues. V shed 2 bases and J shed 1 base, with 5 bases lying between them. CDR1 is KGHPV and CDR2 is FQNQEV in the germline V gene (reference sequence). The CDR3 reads CASSLARNSDYTF. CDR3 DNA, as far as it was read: TGTGCCAGCAGTCTGGCCAGAAACTCCGACTACACC. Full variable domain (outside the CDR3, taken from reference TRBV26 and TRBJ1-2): NSKVIQTPRYLVKGQGQKAKMRCIPEKGHPVVFWYQQNKNNEFKFLINFQNQEVLQQIDMTEKRFSAECPSNSPCSLEIQSSEAGDSALYLCASSLARNSDYTFGSGTRLLVI.

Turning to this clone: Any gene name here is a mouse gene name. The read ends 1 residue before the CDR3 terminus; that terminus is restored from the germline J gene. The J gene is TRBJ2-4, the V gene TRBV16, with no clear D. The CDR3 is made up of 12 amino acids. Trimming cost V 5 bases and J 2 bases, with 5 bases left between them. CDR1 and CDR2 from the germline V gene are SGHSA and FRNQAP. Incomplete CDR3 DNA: TGTGCAAGCAGCCTCAATCAAAACACCTTGTAC. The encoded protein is CASSLNQNTLY. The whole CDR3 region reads CASSLNQNTLYF.

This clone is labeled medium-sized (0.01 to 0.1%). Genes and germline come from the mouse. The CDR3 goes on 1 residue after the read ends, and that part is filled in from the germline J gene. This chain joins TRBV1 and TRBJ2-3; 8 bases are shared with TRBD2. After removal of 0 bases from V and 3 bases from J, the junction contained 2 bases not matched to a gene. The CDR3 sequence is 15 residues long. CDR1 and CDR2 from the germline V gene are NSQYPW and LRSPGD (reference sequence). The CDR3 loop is CTCSAEAGGAETLYF. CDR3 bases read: TGCACCTGCAGTGCAGAGGCTGGGGGGGCAGAAACGCTGTAT.

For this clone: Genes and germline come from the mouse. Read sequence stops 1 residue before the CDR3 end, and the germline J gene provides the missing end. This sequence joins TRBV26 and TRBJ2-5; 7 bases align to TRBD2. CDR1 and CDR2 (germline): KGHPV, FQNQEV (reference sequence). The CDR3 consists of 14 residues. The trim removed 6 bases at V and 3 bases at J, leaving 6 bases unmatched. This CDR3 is CASRPGLTQDTQYF. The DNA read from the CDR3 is TGTGCCAGCAGGCCGGGACTGACTCAAGACACCCAGTAC.

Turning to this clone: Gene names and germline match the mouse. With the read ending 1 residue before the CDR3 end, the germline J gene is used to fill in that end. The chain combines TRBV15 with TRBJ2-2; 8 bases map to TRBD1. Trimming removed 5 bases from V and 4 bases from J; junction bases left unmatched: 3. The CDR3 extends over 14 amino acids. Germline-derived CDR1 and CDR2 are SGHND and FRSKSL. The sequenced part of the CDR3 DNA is TGTGCCAGCAGTAATACAGGGGGCACCGGGCAGCTCTAC. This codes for CASSNTGGTGQLY. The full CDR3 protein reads CASSNTGGTGQLYF. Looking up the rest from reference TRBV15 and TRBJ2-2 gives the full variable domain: DAGVTQTPRHEVAEKGQTIILKCEPVSGHNDLFWYRQTKIQGLELLSYFRSKSLMEDGGAFKDRFKAEMLNSSFSTLKIQPTEPKDSAVYLCASSNTGGTGQLYFGEGSKLTVL.

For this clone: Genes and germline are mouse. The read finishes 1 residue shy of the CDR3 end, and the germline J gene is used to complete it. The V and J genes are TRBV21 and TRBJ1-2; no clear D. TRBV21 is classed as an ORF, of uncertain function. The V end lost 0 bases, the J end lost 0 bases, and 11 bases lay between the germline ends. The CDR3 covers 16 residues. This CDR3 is CASSQSEGNANSDYTF. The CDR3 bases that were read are TGTGCTAGCAGTCAATCGGAGGGCAATGCAAACTCCGACTACACC.